The sequence of this TCR gamma chain was determined in a study of Vδ1+ human thymocytes. This clone was seen only a few times. The antigen is not known. Extracted RNA was reverse transcribed into cDNA. The CDR3 regions were amplified by multiplex PCR from V-gene primers to a constant-region primer. TCRdb redid the clone calls on the multiplex PCR reads with CATT. The table lists about 36,000 gamma-chain clones, around 20% of them singletons. The sorted cells were CD3+ Vdelta1+ Vdelta2- thymocytes from alphabeta-depleted thymus. Notes on the study in general: Many TRG clonotypes were shared between donors; TRD repertoires were essentially private. Thymic TRG and TRD repertoires appeared highly polyclonal, with Gaussian CDR3 length distributions. About 20% of thymic delta-chain sequences were Vdelta2, with few Vdelta3, unlike blood Vdelta1+ controls. Bulk data may be misread because of unexpected Vdelta2 sequences.

J lost 3 bases, V lost 0 bases, and 5 bases had no gene match. From germline, CDR1 is EGSNGY and CDR2 YDSYNSKV. This CDR3 comprises 14 residues. This sequence originates from a girl under three years old who had congenital heart surgery. The sequencing sample was made of Vdelta1+ gamma-delta thymocytes from the thymus. Specified subset: FACS-sorted CD3+ TCRalphabeta- TCRVdelta1+ TCRVdelta2- thymocytes. The chain links TRGV2 to TRGJ1 or TRGJ2. CDR3 sequence reads: CATWDGIRYYKKLF. The CDR3 DNA reads TGTGCCACCTGGGACGGGATCCGTTATTATAAGAAACTCTTT.